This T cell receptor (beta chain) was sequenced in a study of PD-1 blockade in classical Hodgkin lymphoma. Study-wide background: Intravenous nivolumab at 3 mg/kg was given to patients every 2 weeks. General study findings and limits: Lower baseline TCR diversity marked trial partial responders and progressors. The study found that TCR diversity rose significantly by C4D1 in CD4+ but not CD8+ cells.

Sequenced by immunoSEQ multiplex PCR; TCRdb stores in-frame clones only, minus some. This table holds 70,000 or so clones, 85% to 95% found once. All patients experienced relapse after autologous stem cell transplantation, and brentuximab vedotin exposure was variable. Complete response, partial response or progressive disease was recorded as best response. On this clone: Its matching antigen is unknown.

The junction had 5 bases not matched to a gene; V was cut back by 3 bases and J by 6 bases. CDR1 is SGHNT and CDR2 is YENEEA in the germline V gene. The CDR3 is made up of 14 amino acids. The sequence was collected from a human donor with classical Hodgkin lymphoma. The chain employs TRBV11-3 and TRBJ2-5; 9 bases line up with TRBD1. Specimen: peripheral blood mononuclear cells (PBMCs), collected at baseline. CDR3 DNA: TGTGCCAGCAGCTTGGCGGGACAGGGTAAGACCCAGTACTTC. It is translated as CASSLAGQGKTQYF.